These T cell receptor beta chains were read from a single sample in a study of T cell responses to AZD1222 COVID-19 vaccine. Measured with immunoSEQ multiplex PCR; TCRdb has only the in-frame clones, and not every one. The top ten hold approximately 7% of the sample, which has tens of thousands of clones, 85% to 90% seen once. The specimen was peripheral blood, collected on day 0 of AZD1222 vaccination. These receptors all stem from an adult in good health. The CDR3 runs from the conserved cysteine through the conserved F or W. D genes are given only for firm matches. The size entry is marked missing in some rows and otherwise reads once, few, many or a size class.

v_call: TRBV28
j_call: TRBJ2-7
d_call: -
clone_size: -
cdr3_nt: TGTGCCAGCAGTAGCCTGAGGGGGAGATTATACGAGCAGTACTTC
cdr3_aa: CASSSLRGRLYEQYF

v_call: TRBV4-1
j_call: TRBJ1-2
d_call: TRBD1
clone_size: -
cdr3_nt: TGCGCCAGCAGCCAAGGCCCACAGGGGAACTATGGCTACACCTTC
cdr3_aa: CASSQGPQGNYGYTF

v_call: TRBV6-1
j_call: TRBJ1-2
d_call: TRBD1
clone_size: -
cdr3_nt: TGTGCCAGCAGTGAACCATCACTCCGGACAGGGTGGTATGGCTACACCTTC
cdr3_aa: CASSEPSLRTGWYGYTF

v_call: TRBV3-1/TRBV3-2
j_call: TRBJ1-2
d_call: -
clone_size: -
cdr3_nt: TGTGCCAGCCAAGCGCTGGGGAACTATGGCTACACCTTC
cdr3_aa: CASQALGNYGYTF

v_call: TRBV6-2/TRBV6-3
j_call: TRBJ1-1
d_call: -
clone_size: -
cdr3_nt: TGTGCCAGCAGCCTGGGGGGGAACACTGAAGCTTTCTTT
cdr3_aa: CASSLGGNTEAFF

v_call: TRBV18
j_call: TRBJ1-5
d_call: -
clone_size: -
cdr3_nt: TGTGCCAGCTCACCAGGGCAGGGTGGCAATCAGCCCCAGCATTTT
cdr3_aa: CASSPGQGGNQPQHF

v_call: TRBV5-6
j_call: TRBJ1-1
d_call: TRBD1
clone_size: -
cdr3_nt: TGTGCCAGCAGCTTGGGGACAGGGCGAAACACTGAAGCTTTCTTT
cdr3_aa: CASSLGTGRNTEAFF

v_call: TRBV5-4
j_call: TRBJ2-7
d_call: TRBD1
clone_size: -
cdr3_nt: TGTGCCAGCAGCTACCGGGACAGCTCCTACGAGCAGTACTTC
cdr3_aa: CASSYRDSSYEQYF

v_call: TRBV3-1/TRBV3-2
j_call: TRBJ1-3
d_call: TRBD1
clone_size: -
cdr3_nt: TGTGCCAGCAGCCCCAGGGGGTTCTCGGGAAACACCATATATTTT
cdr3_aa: CASSPRGFSGNTIYF

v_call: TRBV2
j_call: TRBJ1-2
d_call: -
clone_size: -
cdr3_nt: TGTGCCACCTACAATGGTTTATATGGCTACACCTTC
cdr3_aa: CATYNGLYGYTF

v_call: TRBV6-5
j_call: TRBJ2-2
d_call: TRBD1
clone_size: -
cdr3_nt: TGTGCCAGCAGTACTGGACAGGGCACCGGGGAGCTGTTTTTT
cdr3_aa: CASSTGQGTGELFF

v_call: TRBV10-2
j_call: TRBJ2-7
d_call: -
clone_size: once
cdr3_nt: TGCGCCAGCAGTGAGTCGACCGGGACCAGTAGAAGCGAGCAGTACTTC
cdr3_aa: CASSESTGTSRSEQYF

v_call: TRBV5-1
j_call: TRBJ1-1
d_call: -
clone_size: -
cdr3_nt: TGCGCCAGCAGCTTGCGGCAGAGCAAGAACACTGAAGCTTTCTTT
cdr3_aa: CASSLRQSKNTEAFF

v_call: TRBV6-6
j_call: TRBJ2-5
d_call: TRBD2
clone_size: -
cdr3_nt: TGTGCCAGCAGCAGTCCGCGACTAGCGGGGAAAGAGACCCAGTACTTC
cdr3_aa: CASSSPRLAGKETQYF

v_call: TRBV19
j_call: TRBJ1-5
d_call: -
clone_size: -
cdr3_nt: TGTGCCAGTAGACCCAGGGAAAATCAGCCCCAGCATTTT
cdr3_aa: CASRPRENQPQHF

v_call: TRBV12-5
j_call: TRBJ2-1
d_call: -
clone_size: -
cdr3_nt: TGTGCTAGTGGTTTGAACAGATACAATGAGCAGTTCTTC
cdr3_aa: CASGLNRYNEQFF

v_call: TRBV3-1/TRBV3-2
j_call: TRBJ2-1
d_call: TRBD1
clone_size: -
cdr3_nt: TGTGCCAGCAGCGGGGACAGATACAATGAGCAGTTCTTC
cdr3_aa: CASSGDRYNEQFF

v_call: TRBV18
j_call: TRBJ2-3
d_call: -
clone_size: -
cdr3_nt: TGTGCCGTACGAGACAGTAGCACAGATACGCAGTATTTT
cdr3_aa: CAVRDSSTDTQYF

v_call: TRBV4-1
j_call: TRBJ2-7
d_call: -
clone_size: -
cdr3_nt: TGCGCCAGCAGCCAACCCGGGGCCGACTACGAGCAGTACTTC
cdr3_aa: CASSQPGADYEQYF

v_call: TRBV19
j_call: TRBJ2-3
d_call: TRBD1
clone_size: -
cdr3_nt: TGTGCCAGTGGGTCAGGGGGTAGCACAGATACGCAGTATTTT
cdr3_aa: CASGSGGSTDTQYF

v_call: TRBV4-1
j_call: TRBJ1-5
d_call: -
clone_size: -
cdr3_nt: TGCGCCAGCAGCCAAGAAAGGGTATTTCAGCCCCAGCATTTT
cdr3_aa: CASSQERVFQPQHF

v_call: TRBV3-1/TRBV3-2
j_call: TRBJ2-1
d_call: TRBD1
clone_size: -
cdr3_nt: TGTGCCAGCAGCCGACAGGGACAGGGGAATGAGCAGTTCTTC
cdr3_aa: CASSRQGQGNEQFF

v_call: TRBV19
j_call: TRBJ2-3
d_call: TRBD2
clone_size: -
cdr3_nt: TGTGCCAGTAGTATCCGGACTAGCGGAGGGATGAATACGCAGTATTTT
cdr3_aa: CASSIRTSGGMNTQYF

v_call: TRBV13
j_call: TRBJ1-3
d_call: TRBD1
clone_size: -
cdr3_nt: TGTGCCAGCAGCGAAAAACAGGGGGGTGGAAACACCATATATTTT
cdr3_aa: CASSEKQGGGNTIYF

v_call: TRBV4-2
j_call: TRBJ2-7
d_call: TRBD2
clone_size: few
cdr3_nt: TGTGCCAGCAGCCAAGGATCACTAGCGGGAGTCGAGCAGTACTTC
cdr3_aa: CASSQGSLAGVEQYF

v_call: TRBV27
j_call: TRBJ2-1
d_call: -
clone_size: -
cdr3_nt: TGTGCCAGCACCTTGGGTCCCTTTAATGAGCAGTTCTTC
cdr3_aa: CASTLGPFNEQFF

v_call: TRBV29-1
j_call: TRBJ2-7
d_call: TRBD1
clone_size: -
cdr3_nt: TGCAGCGTTGAAGATCTTGGGACAGGGACTGACTACGAGCAGTACTTC
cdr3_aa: CSVEDLGTGTDYEQYF

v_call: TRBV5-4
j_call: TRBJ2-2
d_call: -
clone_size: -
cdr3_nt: TGTGCCAGCAGCTTAGAGGGAAGGTCCTACACCGGGGAGCTGTTTTTT
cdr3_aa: CASSLEGRSYTGELFF

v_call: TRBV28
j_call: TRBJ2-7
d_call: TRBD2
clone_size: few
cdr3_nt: TGTGCCAGCACCTTTTCCGGGCTAGCGGGATACGAGCAGTACTTC
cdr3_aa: CASTFSGLAGYEQYF

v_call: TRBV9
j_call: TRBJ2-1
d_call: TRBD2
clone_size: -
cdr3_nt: TGTGCCAGCAGCGTAAGGACTAGCGGGTTTTTCAATGAGCAGTTCTTC
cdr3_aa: CASSVRTSGFFNEQFF

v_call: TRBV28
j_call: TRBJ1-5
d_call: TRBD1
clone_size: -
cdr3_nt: TGTGCCAGCAGCTCCCCCGGGACAGGGGATCAGCCCCAGCATTTT
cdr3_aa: CASSSPGTGDQPQHF

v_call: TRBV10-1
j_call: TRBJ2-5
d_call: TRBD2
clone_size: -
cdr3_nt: TGCGCCAGCAGTGAGGTTAGCGGGTTCCAAGAGACCCAGTACTTC
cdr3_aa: CASSEVSGFQETQYF

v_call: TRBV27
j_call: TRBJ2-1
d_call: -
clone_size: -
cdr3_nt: TGTGCCAGCAGTTCACTACTAGAGGGCTCCTACAATGAGCAGTTCTTC
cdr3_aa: CASSSLLEGSYNEQFF

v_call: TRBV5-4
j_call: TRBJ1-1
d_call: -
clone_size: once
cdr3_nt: TGTGCCAGCAGCTTTGGAGGGGAGGGCACTGAAGCTTTCTTT
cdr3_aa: CASSFGGEGTEAFF

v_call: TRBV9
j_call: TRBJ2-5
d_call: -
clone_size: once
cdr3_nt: TGTGCCAGCAGCGAAGGGGGAGGCCAAGAGACCCAGTACTTC
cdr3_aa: CASSEGGGQETQYF

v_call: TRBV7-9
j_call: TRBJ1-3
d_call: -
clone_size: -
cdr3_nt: TGTGCCAGCAGCTCAACCGACAGTTCAGGAAACACCATATATTTT
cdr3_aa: CASSSTDSSGNTIYF

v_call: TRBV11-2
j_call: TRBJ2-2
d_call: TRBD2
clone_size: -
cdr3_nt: TGTGCCAGCAGCTCGGGGACTAGCGGGCGCAACACCGGGGAGCTGTTTTTT
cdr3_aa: CASSSGTSGRNTGELFF